These 30 T cell receptor beta chains came from one sample sequenced in a study of cytomegalovirus exposure and HLA in healthy donors. Amplification used 60 Vbeta primers and 13 Jbeta primers. The repertoire was sequenced with immunoSEQ multiplex PCR; TCRdb's copy has only in-frame clones and lacks some. The table shows about 67,000 clones, with over 70% occurring only once. Sequenced input: PBMCs. These receptors originate from a man between 60 and 75 years old in good health and CMV-seropositive.

This rearrangement joins TRBV5-5 to TRBJ2-5, with D possibly TRBD2 on 5 matching bases. V lost 0 bases and J lost 5, with 20 bases in between. Germline CDR1 and CDR2: SGHKS and YYEKEE (reference sequence). The length of the CDR3 is 17 residues. The CDR3 nucleotides read TGTGCCAGCAGCTTGGGAGGGCTAGCTATACAAGGGGAGACCCAGTACTTC. Translation gives CASSLGGLAIQGETQYF.

The chain is built from TRBV2 and TRBJ2-1; 13 bases agree with TRBD2. The CDR3 runs to 15 residues. CDR1 is SNHLY, CDR2 FYNNEI, per germline. J was trimmed by 9 bases and V by 6 bases; bases with no gene match: 8. The CDR3 nucleotides are TGTGCCAGCAGCCCAACTAGCGGGGGGGTATCTGAGCAGTTCTTC. Protein: CASSPTSGGVSEQFF.

This chain joins TRBV2 and TRBJ1-5; D is possibly TRBD1 (6 bases). CDR1 is SNHLY, CDR2 FYNNEI, per germline. Between the trimmed V and J ends, which lost 8 bases and 5 bases, there was a span of 13 bases. The CDR3 spans 13 residues. The CDR3 sequence is CASAGRGDQPQHF. Written as DNA, the CDR3 is TGTGCCAGCGCGGGCAGGGGTGATCAGCCCCAGCATTTT.

The chain carries TRBV11-3 and TRBJ2-7; D is unclear. Germline values: CDR1 SGHNT, CDR2 YENEEA. With 5 bases removed from V and 6 bases from J, the gap between germline ends came to 14 bases. The CDR3 runs to 13 residues. DNA for the CDR3: TGTGCCAGCAGCCCCGAGTTCTCTCTCGAGCAGTACTTC. It is translated as CASSPEFSLEQYF.

The rearrangement uses TRBV6-6 and TRBJ1-5, with 7 positions matching TRBD1. The V gene's germline CDR1 is MNHNY and CDR2 SVGAGI (reference sequence). The V gene end was trimmed by 4 bases and the J gene end by 4 bases; junction bases not matched to a gene: 7. The CDR3 is made up of 15 amino acids. The CDR3 is CASSLGQQPNQPQHF. The CDR3 bases are TGTGCCAGCAGTTTGGGACAGCAGCCGAATCAGCCCCAGCATTTT.

V gene TRBV4-1 combines with J gene TRBJ2-3; unclear D gene. CDR3 length: 13 residues. V was trimmed by 5 bases and J by 1 base, leaving 7 bases between them. Per germline, CDR1 MGHRA and CDR2 YSYEKL. CDR3 loop: CASSARGTDTQYF. As DNA, the CDR3 is TGCGCCAGCAGCGCCCGGGGCACAGATACGCAGTATTTT.

In this sample, this clone turned up once. This rearrangement joins TRBV7-9 to TRBJ1-2; no reliable D call. This CDR3 has 14 amino acids. Germline V gene data show CDR1 as SEHNR and CDR2 as FQNEAQ (reference sequence). V was trimmed by 0 bases and J by 8 bases, leaving 13 bases between them. DNA for the CDR3: TGTGCCAGCAGCTTAGCGCGCGCTGGAGGAGGCTACACCTTC. Amino acids: CASSLARAGGGYTF.

The V and J genes are TRBV7-9 and TRBJ1-2, with D possibly being TRBD1 (5 bases). The CDR3 consists of 12 residues. Trimming shortened V by 3 bases and J by 4 bases, and 6 bases separated the two germline ends. CDR1 and CDR2 from the germline V gene are SEHNR and FQNEAQ (reference sequence). The CDR3 nucleotides are TGTGCCAGCAGCTTGGGGGGCTATGGCTACACCTTC. Protein product: CASSLGGYGYTF.

This chain joins TRBV7-2 and TRBJ2-3, with 8 bases matching TRBD2. Germline V gene lookup returns CDR1 SGHTA and CDR2 FQGNSA. The CDR3 runs to 16 residues. After removal of 2 bases from V and 0 bases from J, the junction contained 4 bases not matched to a gene. CDR3: CASSLRGGYSTDTQYF. Written as DNA, the CDR3 is TGTGCCAGCAGCTTACGGGGGGGGTATAGCACAGATACGCAGTATTTT.

V usage is TRBV13 and J usage is TRBJ1-2; D call uncertain. The CDR3 is made up of 12 amino acids. Per germline, CDR1 PRHDT and CDR2 FYEKMQ (reference sequence). Trimming shortened V by 5 bases and J by 11 bases, and 15 bases separated the two germline ends. CDR3 sequence: CASSPGKRAYTF. The CDR3 DNA sequence: TGTGCCAGCAGCCCCGGTAAAAGAGCATACACCTTC.

Only one count was recorded for this clone. This sequence joins TRBV2 and TRBJ2-1, with TRBD1 as a possible D gene (7 bases). The CDR3 spans 18 residues. Deletions cut 5 bases from V and 0 bases from J, with 20 bases between. Germline V gives CDR1 SNHLY, CDR2 FYNNEI. CDR3 amino acids: CASSQGGRGSFSYNEQFF. CDR3 bases: TGTGCCAGCAGTCAGGGAGGCAGGGGGTCCTTCTCCTACAATGAGCAGTTCTTC.

This clone appeared once. J is TRBJ1-1 and V is TRBV2; 7 bases line up with TRBD1. The V and J ends lost 6 bases and 6 bases, in that order; junction bases with no gene match: 10. The CDR3 sequence is 14 residues long. CDR1 SNHLY and CDR2 FYNNEI come from the germline V gene. CDR3 protein: CASRDRERRAEAFF. CDR3 in DNA: TGTGCCAGCAGAGACAGGGAGAGGAGGGCTGAAGCTTTCTTT.

The V gene is TRBV7-9, the J gene TRBJ1-2; 7 positions agree with TRBD1. V shed 3 bases, J shed 8 bases, and the junction held 9 bases outside the gene matches. The V gene's germline CDR1 is SEHNR and CDR2 FQNEAQ (reference sequence). The CDR3 covers 14 residues. CDR3 bases: TGTGCCAGCAGCTTGGGCCAAGGGGGCAACGGCTACACCTTC. Translated: CASSLGQGGNGYTF.

V is TRBV5-6 and J is TRBJ1-2; 9 bases are a match to TRBD1. Unmatched junction bases numbered 14, after V lost 4 bases and J lost 4 bases. Per germline, CDR1 SGHDT and CDR2 YYEEEE. The CDR3 consists of 17 residues. The CDR3 region has the DNA TGTGCCAGCAGCGGTGAACCGGGACAGGGTTGGGGCTATGGCTACACCTTC. Amino acid sequence: CASSGEPGQGWGYGYTF. Together with reference TRBV5-6 and TRBJ1-2, the CDR3 gives the full variable domain: DAGVTQSPTHLIKTRGQQVTLRCSPKSGHDTVSWYQQALGQGPQFIFQYYEEEERQRGNFPDRFSGHQFPNYSSELNVNALLLGDSALYLCASSGEPGQGWGYGYTFGSGTRLTVV.

This chain uses TRBV7-2 with TRBJ1-5, with 10 bases aligning to TRBD1. After removal of 5 bases from V and 6 bases from J, the junction contained 4 bases not matched to a gene. This CDR3 contains 14 residues. From germline, CDR1 is SGHTA and CDR2 FQGNSA. The CDR3 is CASSQGQGSQPQHF. The CDR3 nucleotides read TGTGCCAGCAGCCAGGGACAGGGGAGTCAGCCCCAGCATTTT.

In the case of this clone: A junction boundary mismatches the germline segment, possibly from a read error. The chain combines TRBV6-6 with TRBJ2-3; tentative D call: TRBD2 (6 bases). The germline gives CDR1 MNHNY, CDR2 SVGAGI (reference sequence). The CDR3 consists of 14 residues. CDR3 nucleotide sequence: TGTGCCTGCAGCCGGGAGTTGGGCACAGATACGCAGTATTTT. The encoded protein is CACSRELGTDTQYF.

This clone was seen a single time. The rearrangement links TRBV7-9 to TRBJ2-5; 12 positions agree with TRBD2. V was pared by 3 bases and J by 2 bases, with 4 bases of the junction left unmatched. The CDR3 spans 16 residues. Germline V gene lookup returns CDR1 SEHNR and CDR2 FQNEAQ (reference sequence). CDR3 in amino acids: CASSFLAGGSQETQYF. CDR3 coding DNA: TGTGCCAGCAGCTTCCTAGCGGGGGGGAGTCAAGAGACCCAGTACTTC.

This clone has more than one count but fewer than ten. This chain links TRBV6-5 with TRBJ1-5; D may be TRBD1 (6 bases). V was trimmed by 6 bases and J by 4 bases, leaving 13 bases between them. This CDR3 is built from 14 residues. Germline assignment: CDR1 MNHEY and CDR2 SVGAGI. CDR3 nucleotide sequence: TGTGCCAGCAGACCGGGACACCGAAATCAGCCCCAGCATTTT. As protein: CASRPGHRNQPQHF.

This chain links TRBV2 with TRBJ2-1; D is ambiguous. V dropped 5 bases and J dropped 2 bases, with 13 bases sitting between them. The CDR3 covers 15 residues. Germline V lookup: CDR1 SNHLY, CDR2 FYNNEI. CDR3: CASSSVISAYNEQFF. The DNA of the CDR3 is TGTGCCAGCAGTTCGGTGATTTCGGCCTACAATGAGCAGTTCTTC.

This sequence joins TRBV6-5 and TRBJ2-2; D gene uncertain. Deletions cut 7 bases from V and 5 bases from J, with 5 bases between. Germline V lookup: CDR1 MNHEY, CDR2 SVGAGI. The length of the CDR3 is 11 residues. In DNA form, the CDR3 reads TGTGCCAGCACCCAAACCGGGGAGCTGTTTTTT. Its translation is CASTQTGELFF.

The chain recombines TRBV5-1 with TRBJ1-2, with TRBD1 matching 7 bases. CDR1 is SGHRS, CDR2 YFSETQ, per germline. The CDR3 contains 15 residues. J gave up 4 bases and V 5 bases, and 11 bases lay outside the gene matches. CDR3 sequence reads: CASRMETGTAYGYTF. CDR3 nucleotide sequence: TGCGCCAGCAGAATGGAAACCGGGACAGCCTATGGCTACACCTTC.

For this clone: One junction end does not reproduce the germline sequence, and a read error may be involved. This chain uses TRBV7-7 with TRBJ2-5, with 9 nucleotides matching TRBD2. There are 16 residues in the CDR3. Germline V CDR1 and CDR2: SSHAT, FNYEAQ (reference sequence). This chain's CDR3 is CASSVDALAGQQTQYF. Here the CDR3 DNA reads TGTGCTAGCAGCGTCGACGCTCTAGCGGGACAGCAGACCCAGTACTTC.

In this sample, this clone turned up a few times. CDR3 DNA: TGCGCCAGCAGATCGACTAGCGAGACCACCGGGGAGCTGTTTTTT. It codes for CASRSTSETTGELFF. The chain links TRBV5-1 to TRBJ2-2; 8 bases map to TRBD2. Germline CDR1 is SGHRS and CDR2 is YFSETQ. V gave up 5 bases and J gave up 4 bases; unmatched junction bases: 7. This CDR3 comprises 15 residues.

The chain links TRBV5-1 to TRBJ1-4; D call uncertain. V lost 2 bases and J 3 bases, leaving 11 bases between the germline ends. The CDR3 has 15 residues. Germline CDR1 reads SGHRS; CDR2 reads YFSETQ. CDR3 amino acids: CASSFYSGANEKLFF. In DNA form, the CDR3 reads TGCGCCAGCAGCTTTTACAGCGGGGCTAATGAAAAACTGTTTTTT.

The chain links TRBV9 to TRBJ2-3, with 8 bases matching TRBD2. This CDR3 spans 15 amino acids. Germline CDR1 SGDLS, CDR2 YYNGEE. V lost 7 bases and J lost 2; bases outside the gene matches: 9. The CDR3 DNA sequence: TGTGCCAGCCGGGGGGGAGCAGCCTTCACAGATACGCAGTATTTT. Translation: CASRGGAAFTDTQYF.

V is TRBV7-9 and J is TRBJ2-3; 10 nucleotides match TRBD2. The CDR3 covers 17 residues. Looked up from germline, CDR1 is SEHNR and CDR2 is FQNEAQ (reference sequence). Unmatched junction bases numbered 7, after V lost 4 bases and J lost 0 bases. CDR3 loop: CASSYPGTSESTDTQYF. The CDR3 bases are TGTGCCAGCAGCTACCCCGGGACTAGCGAAAGCACAGATACGCAGTATTTT.

The chain has TRBV10-1 and TRBJ2-5, with a tentative D call TRBD1 (5 bases). From germline, CDR1 is WNHNN and CDR2 SYGVQD (reference sequence). This CDR3 is built from 14 residues. V was trimmed by 3 bases and J by 5 bases, leaving 13 bases between them. CDR3 sequence reads: CASSERTPVETQYF. The CDR3 bases are TGCGCCAGCAGTGAAAGGACACCGGTCGAGACCCAGTACTTC.

This clone turned up a few times. The chain's CDR3 is CASSVSGDYGYTF. In nucleotides, the CDR3 is TGTGCCAGCAGTGTATCGGGAGACTATGGCTACACCTTC. V gene TRBV28 combines with J gene TRBJ1-2; D gene ambiguous. Germline V gives CDR1 MDHEN, CDR2 SYDVKM. V was trimmed by 5 bases and J by 3 bases, leaving 10 bases between them. This CDR3 has 13 amino acids.

The chain joins TRBV18 to TRBJ1-2; 11 bases line up with TRBD1. Trimming at V came to 4 bases and at J to 5 bases, leaving 9 bases not matched to a gene. CDR3 length: 16 residues. Germline CDR1 is KGHSH and CDR2 is LQKENI. CDR3: CASSRSVGQGVYGYTF. The CDR3 region has the DNA TGTGCCAGCTCACGCTCCGTGGGACAGGGGGTTTATGGCTACACCTTC. Looking up the rest from reference TRBV18 and TRBJ1-2 gives the full variable domain: NAGVMQNPRHLVRRRGQEARLRCSPMKGHSHVYWYRQLPEEGLKFMVYLQKENIIDESGMPKERFSAEFPKEGPSILRIQQVVRGDSAAYFCASSRSVGQGVYGYTFGSGTRLTVV.

The chain links TRBV7-9 to TRBJ2-2; no clear D. V lost 8 bases and J lost 6, with 7 bases in between. This CDR3 has 11 residues. CDR1 is SEHNR, CDR2 FQNEAQ, per germline (reference sequence). CDR3 bases: TGTGCCAGCCCCTCGGCCGGGGAGCTGTTTTTT. This codes for CASPSAGELFF. The whole variable domain, remainder taken from reference TRBV7-9 and TRBJ2-2, is DTGVSQNPRHKITKRGQNVTFRCDPISEHNRLYWYRQTLGQGPEFLTYFQNEAQLEKSRLLSDRFSAERPKGSFSTLEIQRTEQGDSAMYLCASPSAGELFFGEGSRLTVL.